Listed here are 12 T cell receptor beta chains from one sample, sequenced in a study of blood T cell repertoires in COVID-19. Profiled with immunoSEQ multiplex PCR; TCRdb holds only in-frame clones, not every one. This table has roughly 350,000 clones, about 89% appearing once. The sample taken for sequencing was peripheral blood. These receptors all come from a woman aged 45-65 years with COVID-19, enrolled during active disease.

V and J are TRBV5-1 and TRBJ1-3; 9 bases match TRBD1. The CDR3 loop spans 16 amino acids. V was pared by 1 base and J by 4 bases, with 6 bases of the junction left unmatched. Germline assignment: CDR1 SGHRS and CDR2 YFSETQ. CDR3 sequence: CASSLKTGGLGNTIYF. CDR3 nucleotides: TGCGCCAGCAGCTTGAAGACAGGGGGGCTCGGAAACACCATATATTTT. The full variable domain, with the rest looked up from reference TRBV5-1 and TRBJ1-3, is KAGVTQTPRYLIKTRGQQVTLSCSPISGHRSVSWYQQTPGQGLQFLFEYFSETQRNKGNFPGRFSGRQFSNSRSEMNVSTLELGDSALYLCASSLKTGGLGNTIYFGEGSWLTVV.

This clone was picked up many times. The chain joins TRBV14 to TRBJ1-2, with TRBD1 matching over 7 bases. Germline CDR1 and CDR2: SGHDN and FVKESK. Trimming at V came to 4 bases and at J to 8 bases, leaving 10 bases not matched to a gene. This CDR3 is built from 14 residues. As DNA, the CDR3 is TGTGCCAGCAGCCCATACAGGGGCGCAGTAGGCTACACCTTC. Translating it yields CASSPYRGAVGYTF.

V and J are TRBV19 and TRBJ2-1, with D maybe TRBD1 (5 bases). The CDR3 loop spans 13 amino acids. V lost 6 bases to trimming and J lost 4 bases, with 10 bases between them. Germline CDR1 and CDR2: LNHDA and SQIVND (reference sequence). Here the CDR3 DNA reads TGTGCCAGTAGCTCGACAGCTTACAATGAGCAGTTCTTC. This translates into CASSSTAYNEQFF.

The V and J genes are TRBV10-1 and TRBJ2-1; 8 bases map to TRBD2. J was trimmed by 7 bases and V by 7 bases; bases with no gene match: 9. Germline CDR1 WNHNN, CDR2 SYGVQD (reference sequence). The CDR3 is 14 residues long. The CDR3 sequence is CASNTGTRTNEQFF. In DNA form, the CDR3 reads TGCGCCAGCAATACCGGGACTAGGACAAATGAGCAGTTCTTC.

The V and J genes are TRBV6-5 and TRBJ1-1, with D hard to call. Looked up from germline, CDR1 is MNHEY and CDR2 is SVGAGI. The CDR3 spans 13 residues. Trimming stripped 5 bases from V and 6 bases from J, with 13 bases between. CDR3: CASSPVRRAEAFF. CDR3 bases: TGTGCCAGCAGTCCAGTCCGACGGGCTGAAGCTTTCTTT.

This rearrangement joins TRBV4-2 to TRBJ2-1; 11 positions agree with TRBD2. The CDR3 spans 15 residues. The V and J ends lost 7 bases and 3 bases, in that order; junction bases with no gene match: 5. CDR1 LGHNA and CDR2 YNFKEQ come from the germline V gene. CDR3 coding DNA: TGTGCCAGCAAACTAGCGGGAGCCGACTACAATGAGCAGTTCTTC. Residues: CASKLAGADYNEQFF.

This clone was observed once. The gene calls are TRBV5-6 and TRBJ1-3; D gene uncertain. Trimming shortened V by 2 bases and J by 3 bases, and 3 bases separated the two germline ends. The CDR3 consists of 12 residues. Germline loops: CDR1 SGHDT, CDR2 YYEEEE. CDR3 nucleotide sequence: TGTGCCAGCAGCTTATATGGAAACACCATATATTTT. Translated: CASSLYGNTIYF.

V gene TRBV4-2 combines with J gene TRBJ2-2; D is perhaps TRBD1 (6 bases). Trimming took off 3 bases at V and 7 bases at J, with 21 bases between the two ends. From germline, CDR1 is LGHNA and CDR2 YNFKEQ. The CDR3 spans 17 residues. This CDR3 reads CASSQTYGAGDDGELFF. The CDR3 DNA sequence: TGTGCCAGCAGCCAGACATACGGGGCAGGGGATGACGGGGAGCTGTTTTTT.

The chain couples TRBV11-3 to TRBJ1-5; D not certain. V was cut by 0 bases and J by 6 bases, with 6 bases left in between. The CDR3 extends over 13 amino acids. Looked up from germline, CDR1 is SGHNT and CDR2 is YENEEA. This CDR3 reads CASSLDLSQPQHF. The CDR3 DNA reads as TGTGCCAGCAGCTTAGATCTAAGTCAGCCCCAGCATTTT.

The chain links TRBV19 to TRBJ2-1, with 8 positions matching TRBD2. The CDR3 covers 14 residues. With V trimmed by 4 bases and J by 10 bases, 9 bases remained unmatched. Germline V lookup: CDR1 LNHDA, CDR2 SQIVND (reference sequence). The CDR3 DNA reads TGTGCCAGTAGTACGGCGGGAGGCCTGTCGGAGCAGTTCTTC. It translates to CASSTAGGLSEQFF.

The chain couples TRBV30 to TRBJ1-1; a possible D gene is TRBD1 (6 bases). The CDR3 covers 14 residues. From germline, CDR1 is GTSNPN and CDR2 SVGIG (reference sequence). V lost 5 bases and J 2 bases, leaving 15 bases between the germline ends. The CDR3 DNA follows: TGTGCCTGGGGCGGACAGTTTTCAAACACTGAAGCTTTCTTT. Amino acid sequence: CAWGGQFSNTEAFF.

This clone was observed once. The J gene is TRBJ1-5, the V gene TRBV19; 8 positions match TRBD1. V lost 5 bases, J lost 1 base, and 7 bases stayed unmatched. This CDR3 has 16 residues. The germline V gene has CDR1 LNHDA and CDR2 SQIVND (reference sequence). The CDR3 DNA reads as TGTGCCAGTAGTGGCCGACAGGGGAACAGCAATCAGCCCCAGCATTTT. Residues: CASSGRQGNSNQPQHF.